This T cell receptor beta chain came from a study of shared clonotypes between healthy human individuals. Looked up from germline, CDR1 is KGHSH and CDR2 is LQKENI. This CDR3 is 14 amino acids long. Unmatched junction bases numbered 4, after V lost 0 bases and J lost 6 bases. The investigators split CD4+ cells into a CD45RA+ naive subset and a CD45RA-negative memory subset. About this clone: Its antigen is as yet unknown.

The authors loaded roughly 200 ng DNA, 27,000 or so T cell genomes, into sorted-subset replicate PCRs. TCRdb's table, derived via immunoSEQ multiplex PCR, lists solely in-frame clones and lacks some. The data show about 2.4 million clones, with approximately 93% seen just once and 0.36% held by the top ten. Findings and caveats of the study: Estimated richness values were generally larger in naive subsets than in memory subsets.

The sequence was obtained from a man between 18 and 35 years old in good health. Some clones in this sample may be carry-over from other donors' samples. Sequenced input: naive CD4+ T cells from PBMCs. Subset reported: CD45RA+ positively selected. V and J are TRBV18 and TRBJ1-1, with 7 bases matching TRBD1. The CDR3 bases are TGTGCCAGCTCACCACCGGGGACAGCTCCTGAAGCTTTCTTT. Protein: CASSPPGTAPEAFF.